Following are 27 T cell receptor beta chains from one sample sequenced in a study of identical twins. Via MiXCR, TCRdb re-called the 5' RACE reads, giving one row per CDR3 protein. This table holds about 470,000 distinct CDR3 sequences, less than 25% found once. The same specimen was also included in a second study, on T cells expressing NK-cell markers.

Sequencing was done on a sample of CD4+ T cells sorted from blood. The receptors shown here come from a woman under 30 in good health.

This clonotype was recorded a few times. The rearrangement uses TRBV5-1 and TRBJ2-3; 9 nucleotides line up with TRBD2. CDR3 size: 15 residues. Germline V gives CDR1 SGHRS, CDR2 YFSETQ. After removal of 3 bases from V and 4 bases from J, the junction contained 6 bases not matched to a gene. The CDR3 loop is CASSSGLASADTQYF. The CDR3 coding sequence is TGCGCCAGCAGCTCCGGACTAGCGAGTGCAGATACGCAGTATTTT.

This clonotype was observed a few times. The rearrangement uses TRBV5-1 and TRBJ2-3; 12 nucleotides agree with TRBD1. Germline CDR1 reads SGHRS; CDR2 reads YFSETQ. With 4 bases clipped from V and 6 bases from J, the junction kept 6 bases outside the gene matches. The CDR3 length is 15 residues. CDR3 in DNA: TGCGCCAGCAGCCTAGGGACAGGGGGCGGCGATACGCAGTATTTT. It is translated as CASSLGTGGGDTQYF.

A few counts support this clonotype. The chain carries TRBV20-1 and TRBJ1-2; no definite D call. Germline V gene data show CDR1 as DFQATT and CDR2 as SNEGSKA (reference sequence). This CDR3 contains 11 residues. The V and J ends lost 1 base and 8 bases respectively, with 8 bases between them. CDR3 protein: CSARVGQGYTF. CDR3 nucleotide sequence: TGCAGTGCTAGAGTGGGCCAGGGCTACACCTTC.

V is TRBV29-1 and J is TRBJ2-7, with 10 bases that match TRBD1. CDR1 and CDR2 (germline): SQVTM, ANQGSEA. This CDR3 region has 13 residues. Germline trimming cut 2 bases from V and 5 bases from J; bases unmatched to any gene: 3. CDR3 nucleotides: TGCAGCGTTGAACGCGGACAGGGGGACGAGCAGTACTTC. Its protein is CSVERGQGDEQYF.

This clonotype was found a few times. The chain uses TRBV5-1 and TRBJ2-7; 8 positions match TRBD2. Germline CDR1 reads SGHRS; CDR2 reads YFSETQ. V dropped 0 bases and J dropped 4; count of bases not matched to a gene: 6. There are 15 residues in the CDR3. CDR3 in amino acids: CASSLDGREDYEQYF. DNA of the CDR3: TGCGCCAGCAGCTTGGACGGGCGGGAGGATTACGAGCAGTACTTC. Filled out from reference TRBV5-1 and TRBJ2-7, the complete variable domain reads KAGVTQTPRYLIKTRGQQVTLSCSPISGHRSVSWYQQTPGQGLQFLFEYFSETQRNKGNFPGRFSGRQFSNSRSEMNVSTLELGDSALYLCASSLDGREDYEQYFGPGTRLTVT.

The genes are TRBV10-3 and TRBJ2-7; the D is unclear. Germline loops: CDR1 ENHRY, CDR2 SYGVKD. Trimming removed 5 bases from V and 2 bases from J, with 7 bases in between. CDR3 size: 12 residues. CDR3 sequence (DNA): TGTGCCATCAGTACGGTTACCTACGAGCAGTACTTC. This translates into CAISTVTYEQYF.

This clonotype turned up a few times. The rearrangement uses TRBV6-2 or TRBV6-3 and TRBJ1-2; D might be TRBD1 (6 bases). The V end was cut by 7 bases, the J end by 5 bases, with 29 bases between. The CDR3 runs to 18 residues. In germline, CDR1 is MNHEY, CDR2 SVGEGT. In DNA form, the CDR3 reads TGTGCCAGCATTGACATACGGGACAATTTTAATCCGGTTTATGGCTACACCTTC. This translates into CASIDIRDNFNPVYGYTF.

This clonotype was detected a few times. The chain recombines TRBV14 with TRBJ1-1; possibly TRBD1 for D (6 bases). The CDR3 runs 13 residues. CDR1 and CDR2 (germline): SGHDN, FVKESK. With 2 bases removed from V and 6 bases from J, the gap between germline ends came to 10 bases. CDR3 in DNA: TGTGCCAGCAGCCAAATACAGGGATCTGAAGCTTTCTTT. This translates into CASSQIQGSEAFF.

This clonotype was recorded a few times. The V call is TRBV5-1, the J call TRBJ2-3, with unresolved D. CDR1 SGHRS and CDR2 YFSETQ come from the germline V gene. V gave up 2 bases and J gave up 6 bases, with 16 bases separating them. There are 15 residues in the CDR3. CDR3 in amino acids: CASSFSGHGADTQYF. The CDR3 nucleotides read TGCGCCAGCAGCTTTTCGGGCCACGGAGCGGATACGCAGTATTTT. The complete variable domain, with remaining parts taken from reference TRBV5-1 and TRBJ2-3, reads KAGVTQTPRYLIKTRGQQVTLSCSPISGHRSVSWYQQTPGQGLQFLFEYFSETQRNKGNFPGRFSGRQFSNSRSEMNVSTLELGDSALYLCASSFSGHGADTQYFGPGTRLTVL.

This chain connects TRBV15 to TRBJ2-2; TRBD1 agrees at 11 bases. The germline V gene encodes CDR1 LNHNV and CDR2 YYDKDF (reference sequence). V shed 6 bases and J 4 bases; nucleotides not matched to a gene: 4. This CDR3 has 15 amino acids. The CDR3 reads CATRSGQGATGELFF. Here the CDR3 DNA reads TGTGCCACCAGATCAGGACAGGGGGCCACCGGGGAGCTGTTTTTT.

The rearrangement joins TRBV6-1 to TRBJ1-1; tentatively, D is TRBD1 (5 bases). The CDR3 spans 13 residues. Per germline, CDR1 MNHNS and CDR2 SASEGT. Trimming took off 6 bases at V and 4 bases at J, with 12 bases between the two ends. In DNA form, the CDR3 reads TGTGCCAGCAGGTCGGGGGGTCTCACTGAAGCTTTCTTT. This codes for CASRSGGLTEAFF.

J is TRBJ2-7 and V is TRBV4-2; 7 positions agree with TRBD1. The CDR3 totals 14 residues. The germline CDR1 and CDR2 sequences are LGHNA and YNFKEQ. V dropped 4 bases and J dropped 6; count of bases not matched to a gene: 9. CDR3 loop: CASSPPGQPFEQYF. The CDR3 nucleotides are TGTGCCAGCAGCCCTCCGGGACAGCCATTCGAGCAGTACTTC.

This clonotype came up a few times. Written as DNA, the CDR3 is TGTGCCAGCAGTCCCGGGGACAGCCGTTCAGATACGCAGTATTTT. Amino acid sequence: CASSPGDSRSDTQYF. V and J are TRBV28 and TRBJ2-3; TRBD1 matches at 7 bases. The CDR3 sequence is 15 residues long. V lost 5 bases, J lost 4 bases, and 9 bases stayed unmatched. Germline V gene data show CDR1 as MDHEN and CDR2 as SYDVKM. The variable domain in full, with the rest retrieved from reference TRBV28 and TRBJ2-3, is DVKVTQSSRYLVKRTGEKVFLECVQDMDHENMFWYRQDPGLGLRLIYFSYDVKMKEKGDIPEGYSVSREKKERFSLILESASTNQTSMYLCASSPGDSRSDTQYFGPGTRLTVL.

V gene TRBV12-3 or TRBV12-4 combines with J gene TRBJ2-7; no definite D call. The V gene lost 1 base and the J gene lost 2 bases, with 6 bases spanning the gap. This CDR3 spans 13 amino acids. The CDR3 bases are TGTGCCAGCAGTTTAGACTTAGCCTACGAGCAGTACTTC. This encodes CASSLDLAYEQYF.

The chain recombines TRBV7-3 with TRBJ2-2; 8 nucleotides match TRBD2. The CDR3 sequence is 14 residues long. With 3 bases clipped from V and 5 bases from J, the junction kept 2 bases outside the gene matches. Germline lookup yields CDR1 SGHTA and CDR2 FQGTGA. CDR3 DNA: TGTGCCAGCAGCTTCCAGCGGGGGACCGGGGAGCTGTTTTTT. This encodes CASSFQRGTGELFF.

The chain employs TRBV4-2 and TRBJ2-1; 10 bases fit TRBD2. CDR1 LGHNA and CDR2 YNFKEQ come from the germline V gene. This CDR3 has 16 residues. The junction had 5 bases not matched to a gene; V was cut back by 0 bases and J by 6 bases. The CDR3 coding sequence is TGTGCCAGCAGCCAAGATTACACTAGCGGGACCAATGAGCAGTTCTTC. Its protein product is CASSQDYTSGTNEQFF.

This rearrangement joins TRBV12-3 or TRBV12-4 to TRBJ1-5; TRBD1 agrees at 7 bases. J lost 3 bases, V lost 7 bases, and 6 bases had no gene match. The CDR3 contains 14 residues. CDR3 protein: CASTETGDNQPQHF. In DNA form, the CDR3 reads TGTGCCAGCACCGAAACAGGGGACAATCAGCCCCAGCATTTT.

This chain connects TRBV6-4 to TRBJ2-1, with D maybe TRBD2 (6 bases). With 0 bases removed from V and 4 bases from J, the gap between germline ends came to 19 bases. The CDR3 is 18 residues long. Germline V gene data show CDR1 as MRHNA and CDR2 as SNTAGT. For the CDR3, the DNA is TGTGCCAGCAGTGACTCGTGTTTACGGGAGAACGGTTACAATGAGCAGTTCTTC. It encodes CASSDSCLRENGYNEQFF.

This clonotype turned up a few times. The chain combines TRBV20-1 with TRBJ2-2, with D perhaps TRBD2 (7 bases). This CDR3 is 14 amino acids long. Between the trimmed V and J ends, which lost 5 bases and 0 bases, there was a span of 10 bases. Germline CDR1 is DFQATT and CDR2 is SNEGSKA (reference sequence). Here the CDR3 reads CSAGRGPNTGELFF. For the CDR3, the DNA is TGCAGTGCTGGGCGGGGGCCGAACACCGGGGAGCTGTTTTTT.

This clonotype has just a few counts. This chain joins TRBV7-2 and TRBJ2-3, with 10 positions matching TRBD2. V shed 5 bases, J shed 5 bases, and the junction held 7 bases outside the gene matches. This CDR3 region has 15 residues. Per germline, CDR1 SGHTA and CDR2 FQGNSA. CDR3 sequence (DNA): TGTGCCAGCAGCATAAGCGGGGGGGCGGGAGATACGCAGTATTTT. Its protein is CASSISGGAGDTQYF.

This chain uses TRBV5-6 with TRBJ2-2; D unresolved. Germline CDR1 and CDR2: SGHDT and YYEEEE. The germline V and J ends were trimmed by 8 bases and 7 bases, with 15 bases remaining between them. CDR3 size: 13 residues. CDR3 protein: CARSARSVGELFF. For the CDR3, the DNA is TGTGCCAGGAGCGCCCGGAGTGTCGGGGAGCTGTTTTTT.

This clonotype was counted only a few times. This rearrangement joins TRBV5-1 to TRBJ2-7; 7 nucleotides match TRBD2. The V gene end was trimmed by 4 bases and the J gene end by 4 bases; junction bases not matched to a gene: 20. Germline V CDR1 and CDR2: SGHRS, YFSETQ. The CDR3 contains 18 residues. This CDR3 is CASSRGLLASGRSYEQYF. The CDR3 nucleotides are TGCGCCAGCAGCCGGGGACTCCTGGCTAGCGGAAGAAGTTACGAGCAGTACTTC. The variable domain in full, completed from reference TRBV5-1 and TRBJ2-7, reads KAGVTQTPRYLIKTRGQQVTLSCSPISGHRSVSWYQQTPGQGLQFLFEYFSETQRNKGNFPGRFSGRQFSNSRSEMNVSTLELGDSALYLCASSRGLLASGRSYEQYFGPGTRLTVT.

This sequence joins TRBV7-3 and TRBJ2-6; D gene unclear. Deletions cut 0 bases from V and 1 base from J, with 10 bases between. Germline CDR1 reads SGHTA; CDR2 reads FQGTGA. The CDR3 is 17 residues long. CDR3 in amino acids: CASSLTITPSGANVLTF. For the CDR3, the DNA is TGTGCCAGCAGCTTAACTATTACACCTTCTGGGGCCAACGTCCTGACTTTC.

This sequence joins TRBV10-3 and TRBJ2-3, with 10 bases that match TRBD1. V gave up 6 bases and J gave up 3 bases; unmatched junction bases: 6. The CDR3 spans 15 residues. Germline assignment: CDR1 ENHRY and CDR2 SYGVKD. CDR3 in DNA: TGTGCCATCAGCGTTGGACAGGGGGAAACAGATACGCAGTATTTT. It translates to CAISVGQGETDTQYF.

This chain joins TRBV29-1 and TRBJ2-1; 7 bases line up with TRBD1. The CDR3 loop spans 14 amino acids. In germline, CDR1 is SQVTM, CDR2 ANQGSEA. With V trimmed by 6 bases and J by 6 bases, 11 bases remained unmatched. The CDR3 spells CSVEDRRRGNEQFF. The CDR3 DNA sequence: TGCAGCGTCGAGGACAGGAGAAGGGGCAATGAGCAGTTCTTC.

This clonotype was counted only a few times. The chain joins TRBV7-2 to TRBJ1-1, with TRBD1 matching 9 bases. Germline V lookup: CDR1 SGHTA, CDR2 FQGNSA. The CDR3 is 16 residues long. V was clipped by 5 bases and J by 6 bases; unmatched bases: 13. Here the CDR3 reads CASSIGRTGVSAEAFF. The CDR3 nucleotides read TGTGCCAGCAGCATAGGTAGGACAGGGGTGAGCGCTGAAGCTTTCTTT.

This clonotype has more than one count but fewer than ten. The gene calls are TRBV6-5 and TRBJ2-3; D unresolved. This CDR3 is built from 16 residues. Trimming took 4 bases from V and 0 from J, leaving 14 bases between them. Germline V lookup: CDR1 MNHEY, CDR2 SVGAGI. CDR3 DNA: TGTGCCAGCAGTTCCATAGCCCTGGGTAGCACAGATACGCAGTATTTT. This encodes CASSSIALGSTDTQYF.